What follows are 29 T cell receptor beta chains derived from one specimen sequenced in a study of PD-1 blockade in classical Hodgkin lymphoma. Relapse after autologous stem cell transplantation occurred in every patient, and brentuximab vedotin exposure varied. Libraries were prepared by immunoSEQ multiplex PCR; TCRdb keeps only in-frame clonotypes and omits some of them. Here the sample spans more than 90,000 clones, approximately 80% being singletons. The sequencing here drew on peripheral blood mononuclear cells (PBMCs), taken before the second cycle of nivolumab. These receptors came from a human donor with classical Hodgkin lymphoma.

The chain joins TRBV6-1 to TRBJ2-7; 7 nucleotides align to TRBD1. The CDR3 consists of 14 residues. CDR1 and CDR2 from the germline V gene are MNHNS and SASEGT. The V gene end was trimmed by 0 bases and the J gene end by 1 base; junction bases not matched to a gene: 0. The CDR3 DNA is TGTGCCAGCAGTGAAGCGGGACAGTCCTACGAGCAGTACTTC. This gives the protein CASSEAGQSYEQYF.

The chain has TRBV19 and TRBJ1-1; D is undetermined. With 3 bases removed from V and 0 bases from J, the gap between germline ends came to 8 bases. The CDR3 totals 14 residues. Germline assignment: CDR1 LNHDA and CDR2 SQIVND (reference sequence). In nucleotides, the CDR3 is TGTGCCAGTAGTATTGTCGGCTTGAACACTGAAGCTTTCTTT. It encodes CASSIVGLNTEAFF.

DNA of the CDR3: TGTGCCATCAGTGAGTCCAGGCAAGACAATGAGCAGTTCTTC. This codes for CAISESRQDNEQFF. The rearrangement links TRBV10-3 to TRBJ2-1, with D unresolved. The CDR3 totals 14 residues. The ends were cut back, 0 bases at V and 5 bases at J, with 8 bases in the middle. Germline-derived CDR1 and CDR2 are ENHRY and SYGVKD.

CDR3 sequence reads: CASSLQGNSNQPQHF. In DNA form, the CDR3 reads TGTGCCAGCAGCTTACAGGGAAATAGCAATCAGCCCCAGCATTTT. The chain has TRBV7-9 and TRBJ1-5, with D perhaps matching TRBD1 (5 bases). V dropped 2 bases and J dropped 0 bases, with 8 bases sitting between them. This CDR3 spans 15 amino acids. Per the germline V gene, CDR1 is SEHNR and CDR2 is FQNEAQ (reference sequence).

The genes are TRBV30 and TRBJ2-5; 9 nucleotides line up with TRBD1. The CDR3 runs to 13 residues. Germline values: CDR1 GTSNPN, CDR2 SVGIG (reference sequence). V was clipped by 5 bases and J by 2 bases; unmatched bases: 3. DNA of the CDR3: TGTGCCTGGTCCGGGACAGGGCAAGAGACCCAGTACTTC. Amino acid sequence: CAWSGTGQETQYF.

CDR3 DNA: TGTGCCAGCAGACGGGATAGCTTAAGCTCCTACAATGAGCAGTTCTTC. As protein: CASRRDSLSSYNEQFF. This chain uses TRBV5-5 with TRBJ2-1, with D perhaps matching TRBD2 (5 bases). CDR3 size: 16 residues. V gave up 5 bases and J gave up 0 bases, with 15 bases separating them. Germline CDR1 is SGHKS and CDR2 is YYEKEE (reference sequence).

This clone was observed a few times. The chain couples TRBV7-9 to TRBJ1-5, with unresolved D. CDR1 and CDR2 from the germline V gene are SEHNR and FQNEAQ (reference sequence). V gave up 3 bases and J gave up 6 bases, with 9 bases separating them. The CDR3 is made up of 13 amino acids. The CDR3 sequence: CASSFAAAQPQHF. The CDR3, as DNA: TGTGCCAGCAGCTTTGCCGCAGCTCAGCCCCAGCATTTT.

This chain joins TRBV2 and TRBJ2-1; D gene uncertain. The V gene lost 7 bases and the J gene lost 4 bases, with 8 bases spanning the gap. CDR3 length: 12 residues. The germline gives CDR1 SNHLY, CDR2 FYNNEI. The CDR3 DNA sequence: TGTGCCAGCAATACGGAGTACAATGAGCAGTTCTTC. It specifies CASNTEYNEQFF.

This clone has a single count. Here the CDR3 reads CASSEQTPYGYTF. The CDR3 coding sequence is TGTGCCAGCAGTGAACAGACGCCCTATGGCTACACCTTC. V gene TRBV6-1 combines with J gene TRBJ1-2; D ambiguous. In germline, CDR1 is MNHNS, CDR2 SASEGT. The CDR3 runs to 13 residues. V shed 2 bases and J shed 4 bases, with 8 bases lying between them.

This clone was seen many times. This rearrangement joins TRBV10-3 to TRBJ1-5; D might be TRBD1 (6 bases). The germline V gene has CDR1 ENHRY and CDR2 SYGVKD. Trimming stripped 10 bases from V and 5 bases from J, with 18 bases between. This CDR3 comprises 14 residues. The CDR3 loop reads CATRRDTTYQPQHF. The CDR3 coding sequence is TGTGCCACCCGCCGGGACACAACATATCAGCCCCAGCATTTT.

This clone was detected a few times. This sequence joins TRBV19 and TRBJ2-3; TRBD2 matches at 12 bases. The CDR3 is 14 amino acids. Trimming cost V 7 bases and J 8 bases; bases outside gene matches: 7. Germline CDR1 reads LNHDA; CDR2 reads SQIVND (reference sequence). The CDR3, as DNA: TGTGCCAGTACCGGACTAGCGGGAAAAGGTACGCAGTATTTT. Amino acids: CASTGLAGKGTQYF.

The rearrangement uses TRBV7-9 and TRBJ1-1; D is ambiguous. The germline V gene encodes CDR1 SEHNR and CDR2 FQNEAQ (reference sequence). V lost 4 bases to trimming and J lost 2 bases, with 8 bases between them. This CDR3 has 13 amino acids. The DNA for the CDR3 is TGTGCCAGCAGCTCATCAATTAACACTGAAGCTTTCTTT. Amino acids: CASSSSINTEAFF.

The chain carries TRBV28 and TRBJ2-7; D remains ambiguous. From germline, CDR1 is MDHEN and CDR2 SYDVKM. The length of the CDR3 is 14 residues. Trimming shortened V by 4 bases and J by 3 bases, and 13 bases separated the two germline ends. This CDR3 is CASSSPGTFYEQYF. The CDR3 coding sequence is TGTGCCAGCAGTTCTCCGGGCACTTTCTACGAGCAGTACTTC.

This chain uses TRBV7-9 with TRBJ2-7; D may be TRBD1 (5 bases). Germline V gives CDR1 SEHNR, CDR2 FQNEAQ (reference sequence). The V and J ends lost 1 base and 6 bases respectively, with 16 bases between them. The CDR3 covers 15 residues. CDR3: CASSLEVGRVSEQYF. As DNA, the CDR3 is TGTGCCAGCAGCTTAGAAGTGGGGCGAGTATCCGAGCAGTACTTC.

V is TRBV6-6 and J is TRBJ2-4; D is unresolved. Trimming pared 7 bases from V and 1 base from J, leaving 11 bases between. This CDR3 contains 14 residues. Germline V gives CDR1 MNHNY, CDR2 SVGAGI (reference sequence). The DNA for the CDR3 is TGTGCCAGCAAAGGACGATTTGCCAAAAACATTCAGTACTTC. This gives the protein CASKGRFAKNIQYF.

Only a few counts were recorded for this clone. The gene calls are TRBV5-4 and TRBJ1-4; D is possibly TRBD1 (6 bases). Germline V CDR1 and CDR2: SGHNT, YYREEE (reference sequence). V lost 0 bases, J lost 0 bases, and 6 bases lay in between. This CDR3 is 15 amino acids long. In DNA form, the CDR3 reads TGTGCCAGCAGCTTGGGGACAGCAACTAATGAAAAACTGTTTTTT. Protein product: CASSLGTATNEKLFF.

The chain recombines TRBV6-5 with TRBJ2-7; TRBD2 aligns across 9 bases. V trimming: 0 bases; J trimming: 0 bases; junction bases outside the gene matches: 3. CDR3 length: 16 residues. CDR1 is MNHEY, CDR2 SVGAGI, per germline. Written as DNA, the CDR3 is TGTGCCAGCAGTTACTCTGCTAGCGGGGACTCCTACGAGCAGTACTTC. Its translation is CASSYSASGDSYEQYF.

The chain recombines TRBV27 with TRBJ2-5; possibly TRBD2 for D (6 bases). CDR3 length: 12 residues. The V gene's germline CDR1 is MNHEY and CDR2 SMNVEV (reference sequence). V lost 9 bases and J 5 bases, leaving 13 bases between the germline ends. CDR3 coding DNA: TGTGCCAGTTCGGGGGTCGGGGAGACCCAGTACTTC. Its translation is CASSGVGETQYF.

V gene TRBV7-2 combines with J gene TRBJ1-1, with D unresolved. CDR3 size: 15 residues. In germline, CDR1 is SGHTA, CDR2 FQGNSA. V lost 11 bases and J lost 0, with 19 bases in between. This chain's CDR3 is CASTSRASVNTEAFF. The CDR3 region has the DNA TGTGCCTCAACCTCCCGGGCCAGCGTGAACACTGAAGCTTTCTTT. Together with reference TRBV7-2 and TRBJ1-1, the CDR3 gives the full variable domain: GAGVSQSPSNKVTEKGKDVELRCDPISGHTALYWYRQSLGQGLEFLIYFQGNSAPDKSGLPSDRFSAERTGGSVSTLTIQRTQQEDSAVYLCASTSRASVNTEAFFGQGTRLTVV.

V gene TRBV10-3 combines with J gene TRBJ2-6; the D gene is possibly TRBD2 (6 bases). Germline CDR1 is ENHRY and CDR2 is SYGVKD. The CDR3 is 15 amino acids. The V end lost 4 bases, the J end lost 4 bases, and 11 bases lay between the germline ends. The CDR3 sequence: CAISGLAAGANVLTF. The CDR3 nucleotides read TGTGCCATCAGTGGTTTAGCGGCCGGGGCCAACGTCCTGACTTTC.

The table lists this clone with a few counts. This chain links TRBV2 with TRBJ2-1; no clear D gene. This CDR3 contains 11 residues. Germline loops: CDR1 SNHLY, CDR2 FYNNEI. Deletions cut 4 bases from V and 9 bases from J, with 7 bases between. DNA of the CDR3: TGTGCCAGCAGTGTGATGGTTGAGCAGTTCTTC. This codes for CASSVMVEQFF.

The genes are TRBV2 and TRBJ2-7; a weak D match, TRBD2 (6 bases). Germline V gene lookup returns CDR1 SNHLY and CDR2 FYNNEI. The CDR3 sequence is 13 residues long. The V gene lost 7 bases and the J gene lost 2 bases, with 12 bases spanning the gap. DNA for the CDR3: TGTGCCAGCAAACGCGGGGCGCCCTACGAGCAGTACTTC. This translates into CASKRGAPYEQYF.

The chain couples TRBV28 to TRBJ2-5, with D uncertain. The CDR3 has 12 amino acids. The ends were cut back, 3 bases at V and 7 bases at J, with 9 bases in the middle. Germline CDR1 is MDHEN and CDR2 is SYDVKM. CDR3 bases: TGTGCCAGCAGTTTTGGCTATGGGACCCAGTACTTC. Encoded protein: CASSFGYGTQYF.

This chain connects TRBV9 to TRBJ2-7; 10 nucleotides line up with TRBD2. Trimming removed 2 bases from V and 5 bases from J; junction bases left unmatched: 4. Germline CDR1 SGDLS, CDR2 YYNGEE. The CDR3 is 14 residues long. CDR3 nucleotides: TGTGCCAGCAGCGTTCGGCTAGCGGGAGACGAGCAGTACTTC. Translated, it gives CASSVRLAGDEQYF.

The rearrangement uses TRBV14 and TRBJ2-7; TRBD2 aligns across 11 bases. Trimming took 4 bases from V and 4 from J; bases not matched to a gene: 9. The V gene's germline CDR1 is SGHDN and CDR2 FVKESK. The CDR3 contains 16 residues. The CDR3 DNA is TGTGCCAGCAGCCCCTTCGGACTAGCGGGCGATTACGAGCAGTACTTC. It encodes CASSPFGLAGDYEQYF.

The V call is TRBV4-1, the J call TRBJ2-3, with 7 positions matching TRBD1. This CDR3 is 17 amino acids long. V gave up 2 bases and J gave up 2 bases; unmatched junction bases: 10. Germline CDR1 reads MGHRA; CDR2 reads YSYEKL. CDR3 in amino acids: CASSQTRDSLLTDTQYF. For the CDR3, the DNA is TGCGCCAGCAGCCAAACCCGGGACAGCCTACTCACAGATACGCAGTATTTT.

This clone was seen only once. This rearrangement joins TRBV2 to TRBJ2-6; D gene uncertain. V was cut by 6 bases and J by 1 base, with 16 bases left in between. Per germline, CDR1 SNHLY and CDR2 FYNNEI. CDR3 size: 17 residues. The CDR3 DNA sequence: TGTGCCAGCAGATCGACCGCCGTCTCGTCTGGGGCCAACGTCCTGACTTTC. Its protein is CASRSTAVSSGANVLTF.

The rearrangement links TRBV10-3 to TRBJ2-7; 7 nucleotides align to TRBD2. This CDR3 comprises 12 residues. Germline assignment: CDR1 ENHRY and CDR2 SYGVKD. With 4 bases clipped from V and 3 bases from J, the junction kept 0 bases outside the gene matches. CDR3 coding DNA: TGTGCCATCAGTGGGGGGGGCTACGAGCAGTACTTC. As protein: CAISGGGYEQYF.

The CDR3 protein is CASSESVRGTQYF. The CDR3 coding sequence is TGCGCCAGCAGTGAGTCCGTGAGGGGGACCCAGTACTTC. The V gene is TRBV10-1, the J gene TRBJ2-5; D may be TRBD1 or TRBD2 (5 bases each). CDR1 is WNHNN and CDR2 is SYGVQD in the germline V gene (reference sequence). Trimming left V 0 bases short and J 7 bases short, with 9 bases between. CDR3 length: 13 amino acids.